This TCR beta chain was identified in a study of blood T cell repertoires in COVID-19. Libraries were prepared by immunoSEQ multiplex PCR; TCRdb keeps only in-frame clonotypes and omits some of them. The sample lists about 60,000 clones; 85% were seen once. This clone occurred a few times. The sequenced material came from peripheral blood. This sequence was found in a human donor in a cohort sampled during active COVID-19.

This CDR3 reads CASSKHRQGAEHGYTF. The CDR3 DNA follows: TGTGCCAGCAGTAAGCATAGACAGGGGGCGGAACATGGCTACACCTTC. The chain is built from TRBV6-7 and TRBJ1-2, with 10 bases lining up with TRBD1. TRBV6-7 is an open reading frame whose function is uncertain. This CDR3 is built from 16 residues. Trimming removed 5 bases from V and 6 bases from J; junction bases left unmatched: 12.